The sample holds a few counts of the clone carrying this T cell receptor beta chain. TCRdb re-derived calls from the RT-PCR reads in MiXCR, one entry per CDR3 protein. This table holds about 680,000 distinct CDR3 sequences, 14% found once. Trimming at V came to 1 base and at J to 4 bases, leaving 17 bases not matched to a gene. This CDR3 is built from 21 residues. Germline V lookup: CDR1 SGHAT, CDR2 FQNNGV. This rearrangement joins TRBV11-2 to TRBJ2-5; the match to TRBD2 covers 14 bases. The TCR originated in a female donor in good health, serving as a healthy control. Sequenced: memory CD4+ T cells from blood. For the CDR3, the DNA is TGTGCCAGCAGCTTAGGTTCTCCGGGACTAGCGGGAGTGGGTGGTCGAGAGACCCAGTACTTC. Protein: CASSLGSPGLAGVGGRETQYF. Together with reference TRBV11-2 and TRBJ2-5, the CDR3 gives the full variable domain: EAGVAQSPRYKIIEKRQSVAFWCNPISGHATLYWYQQILGQGPKLLIQFQNNGVVDDSQLPKDRFSAERLKGVDSTLKIQPAKLEDSAVYLCASSLGSPGLAGVGGRETQYFGPGTRLLVL.